The clone carrying this TCR beta chain was seen a handful of times. Its target is unknown. CDR1 is MNHNS and CDR2 is SASEGT in the germline V gene. V gave up 7 bases and J gave up 6 bases, with 18 bases separating them. This CDR3 has 15 amino acids. This PCR relied on a set of 60 Vbeta primers and 13 Jbeta primers. Data came from immunoSEQ multiplex PCR; TCRdb stores just in-frame clones and leaves some out. The sample carries over 70,000 clones, less than 80% recorded once. These data come from a study of cytomegalovirus exposure and HLA in healthy donors. Study at large: Earlier, some 170 million T cells were analyzed, and about 120 million unique TCR beta sequences were found among them. As released early, the data held 80 million to 90 million unique TCRs from HLA-typed donors.

Study-wide results and limits: The study designated some 180 TCR beta chains cytomegalovirus-associated. Accurate prediction of most subjects' HLA-A and HLA-B alleles from TCR beta sequences was reported.

This TCR was sampled from a man under 40 in good health and CMV-seronegative. Sequencing was performed on PBMCs. This chain connects TRBV6-1 to TRBJ2-2, with a possible D match to TRBD2 (6 bases). CDR3: CASTPVGTSPGELFF. CDR3 in DNA: TGTGCCAGCACCCCTGTCGGGACTTCTCCCGGGGAGCTGTTTTTT.